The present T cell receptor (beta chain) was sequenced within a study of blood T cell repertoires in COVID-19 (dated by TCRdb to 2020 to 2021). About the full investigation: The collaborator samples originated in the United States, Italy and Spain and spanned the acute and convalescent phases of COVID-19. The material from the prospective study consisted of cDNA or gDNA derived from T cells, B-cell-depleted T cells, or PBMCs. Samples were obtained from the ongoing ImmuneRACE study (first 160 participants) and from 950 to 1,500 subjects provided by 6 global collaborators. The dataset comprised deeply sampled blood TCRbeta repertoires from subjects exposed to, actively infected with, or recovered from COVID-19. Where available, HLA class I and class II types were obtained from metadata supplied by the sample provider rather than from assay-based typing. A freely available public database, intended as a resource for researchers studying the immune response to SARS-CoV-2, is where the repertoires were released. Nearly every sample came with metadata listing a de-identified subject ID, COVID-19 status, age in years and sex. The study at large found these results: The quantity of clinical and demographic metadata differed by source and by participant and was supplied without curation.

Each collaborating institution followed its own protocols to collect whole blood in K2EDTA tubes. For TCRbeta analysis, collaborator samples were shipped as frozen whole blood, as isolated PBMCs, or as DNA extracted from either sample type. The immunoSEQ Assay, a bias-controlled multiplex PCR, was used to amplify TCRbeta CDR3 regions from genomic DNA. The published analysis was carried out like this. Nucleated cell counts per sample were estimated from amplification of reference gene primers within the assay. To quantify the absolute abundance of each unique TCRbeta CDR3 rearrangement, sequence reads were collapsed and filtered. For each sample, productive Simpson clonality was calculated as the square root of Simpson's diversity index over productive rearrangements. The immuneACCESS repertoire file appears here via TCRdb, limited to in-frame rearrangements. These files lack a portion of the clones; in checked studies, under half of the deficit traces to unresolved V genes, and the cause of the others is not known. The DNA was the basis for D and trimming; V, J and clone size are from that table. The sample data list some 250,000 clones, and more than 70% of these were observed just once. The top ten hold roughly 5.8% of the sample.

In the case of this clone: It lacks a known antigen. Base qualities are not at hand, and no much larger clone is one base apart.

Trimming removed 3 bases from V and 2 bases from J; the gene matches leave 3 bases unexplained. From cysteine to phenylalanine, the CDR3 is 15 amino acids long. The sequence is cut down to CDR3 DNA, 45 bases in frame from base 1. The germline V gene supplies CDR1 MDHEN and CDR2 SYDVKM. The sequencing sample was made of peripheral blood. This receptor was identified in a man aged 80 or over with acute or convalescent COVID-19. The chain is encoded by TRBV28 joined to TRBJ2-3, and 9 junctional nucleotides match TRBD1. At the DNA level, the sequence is TGTGCCAGCAGTTTCGGGGACAGGGACACAGATACGCAGTATTTT. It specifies CASSFGDRDTDTQYF.